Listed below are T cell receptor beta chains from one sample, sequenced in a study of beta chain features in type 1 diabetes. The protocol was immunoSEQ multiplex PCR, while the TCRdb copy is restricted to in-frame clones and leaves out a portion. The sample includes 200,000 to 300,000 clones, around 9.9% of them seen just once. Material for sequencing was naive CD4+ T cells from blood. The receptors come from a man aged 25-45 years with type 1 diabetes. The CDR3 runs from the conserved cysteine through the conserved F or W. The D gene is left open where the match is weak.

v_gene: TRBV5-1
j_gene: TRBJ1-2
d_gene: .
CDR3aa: CASSLGEAGYTF

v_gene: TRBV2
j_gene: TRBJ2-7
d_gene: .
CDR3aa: CASSEYWADGNSYEQYF

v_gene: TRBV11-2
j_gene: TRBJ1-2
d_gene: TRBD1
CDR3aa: CASSLVNRGDGYTF

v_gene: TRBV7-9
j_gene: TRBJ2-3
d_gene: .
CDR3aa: CASSTTEDTQYF

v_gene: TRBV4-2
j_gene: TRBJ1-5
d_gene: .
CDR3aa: CASSQVQGPQHF

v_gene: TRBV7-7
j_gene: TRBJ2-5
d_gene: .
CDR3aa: CASSFRAAQETQYF

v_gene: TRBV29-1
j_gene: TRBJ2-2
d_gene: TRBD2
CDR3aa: CSGLAGGTGELFF

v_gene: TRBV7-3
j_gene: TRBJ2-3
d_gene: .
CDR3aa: CASSTGSSDDTQYF

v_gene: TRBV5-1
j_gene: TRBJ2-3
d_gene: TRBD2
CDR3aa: CASSLRSSGDTDTQYF

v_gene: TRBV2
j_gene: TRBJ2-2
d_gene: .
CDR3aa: CASRGLRGTGELFF

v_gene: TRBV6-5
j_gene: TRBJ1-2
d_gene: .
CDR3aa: CASSYSAVSGGYTF

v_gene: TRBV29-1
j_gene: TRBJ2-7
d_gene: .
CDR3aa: CSVGDIGYEQYF

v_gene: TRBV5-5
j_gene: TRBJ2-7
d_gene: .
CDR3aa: CASSLAQSYEQYF

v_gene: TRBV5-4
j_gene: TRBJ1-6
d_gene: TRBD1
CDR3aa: CASSDDRGRDSPLHF

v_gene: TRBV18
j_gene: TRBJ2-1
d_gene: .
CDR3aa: CASSPELGAINEQFF

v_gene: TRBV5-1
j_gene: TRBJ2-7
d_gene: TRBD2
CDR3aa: CASSLVVGEGEQYF

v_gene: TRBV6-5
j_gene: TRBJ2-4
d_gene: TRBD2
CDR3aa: CASRPTSGGQYIQYF

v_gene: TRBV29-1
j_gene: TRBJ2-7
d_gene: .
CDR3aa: CSVEDDEQYF

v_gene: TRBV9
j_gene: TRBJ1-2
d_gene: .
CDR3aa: CASGTGGYGYTF

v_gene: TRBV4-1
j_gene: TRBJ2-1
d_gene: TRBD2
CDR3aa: CASSLAGGNEQFF

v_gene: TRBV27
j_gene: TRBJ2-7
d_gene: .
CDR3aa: CASSSPSTDPTYEQYF

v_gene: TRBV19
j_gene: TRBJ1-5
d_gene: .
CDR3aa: CASSAQGGNQPQHF

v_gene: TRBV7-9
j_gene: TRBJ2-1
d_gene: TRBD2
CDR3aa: CASSSSGAGGQSGYNEQFF

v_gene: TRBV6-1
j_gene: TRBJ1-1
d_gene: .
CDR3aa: CATNWGGMNTEAFF

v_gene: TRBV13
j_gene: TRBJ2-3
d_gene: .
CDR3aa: CASSLAGGDTQYF

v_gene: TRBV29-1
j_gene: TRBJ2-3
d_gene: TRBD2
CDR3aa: CSVSSGQTDTQYF

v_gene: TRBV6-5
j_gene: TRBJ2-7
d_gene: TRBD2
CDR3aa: CASSSVPGGLEQYF

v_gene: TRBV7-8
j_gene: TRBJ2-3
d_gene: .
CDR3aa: CASSLDQATDTQYF

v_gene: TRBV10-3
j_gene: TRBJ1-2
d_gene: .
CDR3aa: CAIRPQGYGYTF

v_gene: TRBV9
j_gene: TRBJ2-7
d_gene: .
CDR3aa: CASSETGSSSYEQYF